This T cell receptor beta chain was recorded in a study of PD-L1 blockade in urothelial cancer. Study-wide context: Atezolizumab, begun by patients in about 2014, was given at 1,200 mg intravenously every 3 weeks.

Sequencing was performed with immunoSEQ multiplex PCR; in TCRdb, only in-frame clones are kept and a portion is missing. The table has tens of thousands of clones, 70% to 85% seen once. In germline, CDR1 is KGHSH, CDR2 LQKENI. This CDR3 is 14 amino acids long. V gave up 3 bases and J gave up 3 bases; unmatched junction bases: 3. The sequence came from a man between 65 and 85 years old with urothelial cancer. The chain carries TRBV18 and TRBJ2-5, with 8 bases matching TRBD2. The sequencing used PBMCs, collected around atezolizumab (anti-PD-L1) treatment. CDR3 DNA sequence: TGTGCCAGCTCACCCGAAGCGGGGGAAGAGACCCAGTACTTC. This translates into CASSPEAGEETQYF.